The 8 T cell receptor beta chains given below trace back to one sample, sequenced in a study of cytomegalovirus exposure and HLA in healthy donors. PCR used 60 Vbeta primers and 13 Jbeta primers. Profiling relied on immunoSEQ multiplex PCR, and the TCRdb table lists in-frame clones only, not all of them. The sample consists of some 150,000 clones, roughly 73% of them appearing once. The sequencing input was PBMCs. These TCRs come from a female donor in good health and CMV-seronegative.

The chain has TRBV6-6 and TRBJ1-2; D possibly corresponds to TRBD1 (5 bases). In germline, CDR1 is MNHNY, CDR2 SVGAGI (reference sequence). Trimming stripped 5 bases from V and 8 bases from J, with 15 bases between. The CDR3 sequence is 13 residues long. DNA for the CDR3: TGTGCCAGCAGTCCTATCCAGGGCGGCGGCTACACCTTC. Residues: CASSPIQGGGYTF.

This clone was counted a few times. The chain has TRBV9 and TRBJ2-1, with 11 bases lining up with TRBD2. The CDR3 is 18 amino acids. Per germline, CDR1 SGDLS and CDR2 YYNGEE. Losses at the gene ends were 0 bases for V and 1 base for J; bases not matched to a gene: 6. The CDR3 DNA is TGTGCCAGCAGCGTAGCTAGCGGGGGGCGGAAGTCCTACAATGAGCAGTTCTTC. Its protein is CASSVASGGRKSYNEQFF.

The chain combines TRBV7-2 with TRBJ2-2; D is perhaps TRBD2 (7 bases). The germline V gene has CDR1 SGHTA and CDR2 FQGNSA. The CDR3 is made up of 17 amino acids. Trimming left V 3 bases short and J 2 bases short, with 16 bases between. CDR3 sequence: CASSFGARGANTGELFF. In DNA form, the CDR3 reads TGTGCCAGCAGCTTTGGGGCCCGGGGGGCCAACACCGGGGAGCTGTTTTTT.

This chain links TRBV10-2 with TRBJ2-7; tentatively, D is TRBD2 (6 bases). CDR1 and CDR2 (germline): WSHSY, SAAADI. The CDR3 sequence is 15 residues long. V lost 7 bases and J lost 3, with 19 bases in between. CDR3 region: CASIMGLAGNYEQYF. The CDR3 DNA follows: TGCGCCAGCATAATGGGTTTGGCGGGGAACTACGAGCAGTACTTC.

Here the CDR3 DNA reads TGCGCCAGCAGCTTGTCCCGGAACACTGAAGCTTTCTTT. Translated, it gives CASSLSRNTEAFF. The V gene is TRBV5-1, the J gene TRBJ1-1; no firm D call. Germline assignment: CDR1 SGHRS and CDR2 YFSETQ. V lost 1 base, J lost 1 base, and 5 bases lay in between. This CDR3 comprises 13 residues.

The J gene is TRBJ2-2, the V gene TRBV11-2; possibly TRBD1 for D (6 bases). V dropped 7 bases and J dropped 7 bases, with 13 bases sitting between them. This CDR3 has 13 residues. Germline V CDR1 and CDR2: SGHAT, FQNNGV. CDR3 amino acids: CASTGVRGGELFF. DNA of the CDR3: TGTGCCAGCACCGGAGTCAGGGGCGGGGAGCTGTTTTTT.

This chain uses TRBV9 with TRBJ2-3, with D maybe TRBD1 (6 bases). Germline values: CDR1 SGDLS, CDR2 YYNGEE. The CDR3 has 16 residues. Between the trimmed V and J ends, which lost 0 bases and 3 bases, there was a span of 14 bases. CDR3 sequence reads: CASSVGANRVTDTQYF. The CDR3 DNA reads TGTGCCAGCAGCGTAGGGGCAAACAGGGTTACAGATACGCAGTATTTT. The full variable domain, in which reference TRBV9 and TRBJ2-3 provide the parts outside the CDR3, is DSGVTQTPKHLITATGQRVTLRCSPRSGDLSVYWYQQSLDQGLQFLIQYYNGEERAKGNILERFSAQQFPDLHSELNLSSLELGDSALYFCASSVGANRVTDTQYFGPGTRLTVL.

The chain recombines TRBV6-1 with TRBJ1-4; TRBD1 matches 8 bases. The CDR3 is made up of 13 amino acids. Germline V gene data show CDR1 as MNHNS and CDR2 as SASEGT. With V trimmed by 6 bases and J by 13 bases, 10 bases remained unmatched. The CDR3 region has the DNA TGTGCCAGCAGCTGGACAGGGTCGGAATTACTGTTTTTT. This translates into CASSWTGSELLFF.